A single sample is the source of the 27 T cell receptor beta chains below, sequenced in a study of T-cell memory formation after mild COVID-19 (dated by TCRdb to about 2021). The receptor library was made with 5' RACE. Sequencing took place on an Illumina NovaSeq 6000. The public reads were reanalyzed by TCRdb: fastp trimming at Q25, MiXCR alignment, in-frame beta chains only. Every entry covers one CDR3 protein and lists the most common genes and DNA from its rows. This sample holds roughly 140,000 distinct CDR3 sequences; 11% to 15% were observed only once. 25% to 30% of the sample is in the top ten clones. The material sequenced was PBMCs or a T cell subset sorted from them (not recorded which). The source of these receptors is an adult woman who had mild COVID-19 (a few samples of this study predate the infection). The sample titles of this study are shuffled in the database, so cell type and time point are left out; the donor was told from shared clones.

Comment on this clonotype: A single base separates this from a much larger clone, so it may be a read error. The CDR3: CASVPLAGVPNEQFF. CDR3 DNA sequence: TGTGCCAGCGTCCCCCTAGCGGGAGTCCCCAATGAGCAGTTCTTC. The V call is TRBV7-8, the J call TRBJ2-1; 10 bases are a match to TRBD2. This CDR3 comprises 15 residues. The V gene end was trimmed by 8 bases and the J gene end by 6 bases; junction bases not matched to a gene: 10. Per the germline V gene, CDR1 is SGHVS and CDR2 is FQNEAQ.

This chain connects TRBV5-1 to TRBJ2-1, with a weak D call TRBD2 (7 bases). V was trimmed by 4 bases and J by 8 bases, leaving 16 bases between them. Germline V gene sequence: CDR1 SGHRS, CDR2 YFSETQ. The CDR3 is 14 residues long. CDR3 nucleotides: TGCGCCAGCAGCGGAGGGAGGGGGGAAGATGAGCAGTTCTTC. Its translation: CASSGGRGEDEQFF. Full variable domain (rest looked up from reference TRBV5-1 and TRBJ2-1): KAGVTQTPRYLIKTRGQQVTLSCSPISGHRSVSWYQQTPGQGLQFLFEYFSETQRNKGNFPGRFSGRQFSNSRSEMNVSTLELGDSALYLCASSGGRGEDEQFFGPGTRLTVL.

The chain combines TRBV5-1 with TRBJ1-1; tentatively, D is TRBD1 (5 bases). The V gene's germline CDR1 is SGHRS and CDR2 YFSETQ. Trimming removed 4 bases at V and 6 bases at J, with 19 bases between. There are 15 residues in the CDR3. The CDR3 bases are TGCGCCAGCAGCCCGGCTGGTGGCAGGGAGGCTGAAGCTTTCTTT. Protein sequence: CASSPAGGREAEAFF. The full variable domain, its missing parts supplied by reference TRBV5-1 and TRBJ1-1, is KAGVTQTPRYLIKTRGQQVTLSCSPISGHRSVSWYQQTPGQGLQFLFEYFSETQRNKGNFPGRFSGRQFSNSRSEMNVSTLELGDSALYLCASSPAGGREAEAFFGQGTRLTVV.

This clonotype was recorded a few times. V and J are TRBV5-1 and TRBJ1-1, with TRBD1 matching over 8 bases. The germline V gene has CDR1 SGHRS and CDR2 YFSETQ. The CDR3 contains 14 residues. V lost 6 bases and J lost 6; bases outside the gene matches: 10. For the CDR3, the DNA is TGCGCCAGCACCACCGGACAGGGTAAGCCTGAAGCTTTCTTT. Amino acids: CASTTGQGKPEAFF.

This sequence joins TRBV4-3 and TRBJ2-7, with a tentative D call TRBD1 (5 bases). The CDR3 is 16 amino acids. Germline CDR1 is LGHNA and CDR2 is YSLEER. V lost 4 bases and J 6 bases, leaving 22 bases between the germline ends. The CDR3 sequence is CASSLILGQFGAEQYF. In DNA form, the CDR3 reads TGCGCCAGCAGCCTCATCCTGGGGCAGTTCGGAGCCGAGCAGTACTTC.

V usage is TRBV4-1 and J usage is TRBJ2-7; 7 bases map to TRBD1. Per germline, CDR1 MGHRA and CDR2 YSYEKL. The CDR3 extends over 16 amino acids. Unmatched junction bases numbered 10, after V lost 3 bases and J lost 2 bases. The CDR3 loop is CASSQQQTGYPYEQYF. In DNA form, the CDR3 reads TGCGCCAGCAGCCAGCAACAGACAGGGTACCCCTACGAGCAGTACTTC.

In its sample, this clonotype was seen many times. The chain has TRBV5-1 and TRBJ2-7; the D gene is possibly TRBD1 (6 bases). Trimming removed 3 bases at V and 3 bases at J, with 13 bases between. Germline CDR1 and CDR2: SGHRS and YFSETQ. This CDR3 comprises 14 residues. Written as DNA, the CDR3 is TGCGCCAGCAGCTCCTCGGACAGCTTCTACGAGCAGTACTTC. Translation: CASSSSDSFYEQYF.

This clonotype was counted between two and nine times. V gene TRBV7-9 combines with J gene TRBJ1-2; D perhaps matches TRBD1 (6 bases). CDR1 is SEHNR and CDR2 is FQNEAQ in the germline V gene (reference sequence). With 5 bases removed from V and 3 bases from J, the gap between germline ends came to 16 bases. The CDR3 is made up of 15 amino acids. The CDR3 loop is CASSGAQGIDYGYTF. The CDR3 coding sequence is TGTGCCAGCAGCGGGGCCCAGGGGATAGACTATGGCTACACCTTC. Full variable domain (rest looked up from reference TRBV7-9 and TRBJ1-2): DTGVSQNPRHKITKRGQNVTFRCDPISEHNRLYWYRQTLGQGPEFLTYFQNEAQLEKSRLLSDRFSAERPKGSFSTLEIQRTEQGDSAMYLCASSGAQGIDYGYTFGSGTRLTVV.

The J gene is TRBJ2-3, the V gene TRBV7-8, with D hard to call. V shed 1 base and J shed 4 bases, with 9 bases lying between them. This CDR3 is built from 14 residues. The germline V gene encodes CDR1 SGHVS and CDR2 FQNEAQ. CDR3 amino acids: CASSLGLKSDTQYF. The CDR3 DNA reads TGTGCCAGCAGCTTAGGATTGAAATCAGATACGCAGTATTTT.

This clonotype has more than one count but fewer than ten. The genes are TRBV24-1 and TRBJ2-7, with D perhaps matching TRBD2 (6 bases). The V end lost 2 bases, the J end lost 4 bases, and 14 bases lay between the germline ends. Germline V CDR1 and CDR2: KGHDR, SFDVKD. The CDR3 consists of 15 residues. CDR3 coding DNA: TGTGCCACCAGTGATTCCACCGGGAGCCCTTACGAGCAGTACTTC. Translating it yields CATSDSTGSPYEQYF.

This clonotype was counted between two and nine times. This chain joins TRBV18 and TRBJ2-1; no definite D call. Germline lookup yields CDR1 KGHSH and CDR2 LQKENI. V gave up 0 bases and J gave up 4 bases, with 7 bases separating them. The CDR3 is 14 residues long. The CDR3 coding sequence is TGTGCCAGCTCACCACCGGGCAGGTACAATGAGCAGTTCTTC. As protein: CASSPPGRYNEQFF. Using reference TRBV18 and TRBJ2-1 for the parts outside the CDR3, the full variable domain is NAGVMQNPRHLVRRRGQEARLRCSPMKGHSHVYWYRQLPEEGLKFMVYLQKENIIDESGMPKERFSAEFPKEGPSILRIQQVVRGDSAAYFCASSPPGRYNEQFFGPGTRLTVL.

There are a few counts of this clonotype. The chain employs TRBV5-1 and TRBJ1-1, with a possible D match to TRBD1 (6 bases). The CDR3 length is 14 residues. The germline V gene has CDR1 SGHRS and CDR2 YFSETQ. V was trimmed by 1 base and J by 4 bases, leaving 11 bases between them. For the CDR3, the DNA is TGCGCCAGCAGCTTGAACAGGGACCCCACTGAAGCTTTCTTT. Residues: CASSLNRDPTEAFF.

This sequence joins TRBV7-9 and TRBJ2-4; 9 bases line up with TRBD1. The CDR3 is 13 residues long. Germline V gene lookup returns CDR1 SEHNR and CDR2 FQNEAQ (reference sequence). V was clipped by 4 bases and J by 7 bases; unmatched bases: 2. Written as DNA, the CDR3 is TGTGCCAGCAGCTGGGACAGGGATAACATTCAGTACTTC. Translated, it gives CASSWDRDNIQYF.

This rearrangement joins TRBV19 to TRBJ2-7, with TRBD2 identical over 10 bases. There are 15 residues in the CDR3. The germline V gene has CDR1 LNHDA and CDR2 SQIVND (reference sequence). V was pared by 4 bases and J by 0 bases, with 3 bases of the junction left unmatched. CDR3 bases: TGTGCCAGTAGTACGAGCGGGAGGGCCTCCTACGAGCAGTACTTC. Encoded protein: CASSTSGRASYEQYF. The entire variable domain, with the rest obtained from reference TRBV19 and TRBJ2-7, is as follows: DGGITQSPKYLFRKEGQNVTLSCEQNLNHDAMYWYRQDPGQGLRLIYYSQIVNDFQKGDIAEGYSVSREKKESFPLTVTSAQKNPTAFYLCASSTSGRASYEQYFGPGTRLTVT.

This clonotype was detected a few times. The rearrangement links TRBV29-1 to TRBJ1-2; no clear D gene. V lost 5 bases, J lost 8 bases, and 12 bases lay in between. This CDR3 comprises 11 residues. Per germline, CDR1 SQVTM and CDR2 ANQGSEA. As DNA, the CDR3 is TGCAGCGTTTTCTCCTCCGAGGGCTACACCTTC. Translating gives CSVFSSEGYTF.

This chain connects TRBV25-1 to TRBJ2-4; 7 bases line up with TRBD1. Trimming took 2 bases from V and 5 from J; bases not matched to a gene: 6. The germline V gene encodes CDR1 MGHDK and CDR2 SYGVNS. The CDR3 is 15 amino acids. For the CDR3, the DNA is TGTGCCAGCAGTGAAAAACAGGGGTGGGAAAACATTCAGTACTTC. Translated: CASSEKQGWENIQYF. The full variable domain, completed using reference TRBV25-1 and TRBJ2-4, is EADIYQTPRYLVIGTGKKITLECSQTMGHDKMYWYQQDPGMELHLIHYSYGVNSTEKGDLSSESTVSRIRTEHFPLTLESARPSHTSQYLCASSEKQGWENIQYFGAGTRLSVL.

This clonotype was found many times. V is TRBV20-1 and J is TRBJ1-1; TRBD1 is a possible D gene (5 bases). CDR1 and CDR2 from the germline V gene are DFQATT and SNEGSKA (reference sequence). The V and J ends lost 6 bases and 4 bases respectively, with 15 bases between them. CDR3 length equals 13 residues. The CDR3 loop is CSASGAGITEAFF. The DNA for the CDR3 is TGCAGTGCCAGTGGGGCAGGGATCACTGAAGCTTTCTTT.

This clonotype has only a few counts. The chain couples TRBV9 to TRBJ1-2; the match to TRBD1 covers 9 bases. This CDR3 has 15 amino acids. After removal of 1 base from V and 4 bases from J, the junction contained 5 bases not matched to a gene. Germline V gives CDR1 SGDLS, CDR2 YYNGEE. CDR3 DNA sequence: TGTGCCAGCAGCGTATGGGACAGGGCGTCCTATGGCTACACCTTC. It translates to CASSVWDRASYGYTF.

This chain links TRBV18 with TRBJ1-1; D remains ambiguous. Trimming shortened V by 0 bases and J by 1 base, and 12 bases separated the two germline ends. The CDR3 is 16 residues long. In germline, CDR1 is KGHSH, CDR2 LQKENI. The CDR3 loop reads CASSPPNYGANTEAFF. The CDR3 nucleotides are TGTGCCAGCTCACCACCGAATTACGGCGCGAACACTGAAGCTTTCTTT.

A few counts support this clonotype. The chain recombines TRBV4-1 with TRBJ1-1; 8 nucleotides line up with TRBD1. The J segment lost 5 bases and the V segment lost 3 bases, leaving 8 bases of the junction unmatched. The CDR3 runs to 15 residues. The V gene's germline CDR1 is MGHRA and CDR2 YSYEKL. CDR3 loop: CASSQDRVGGTEAFF. Here the CDR3 DNA reads TGCGCCAGCAGCCAGGACAGGGTCGGAGGGACTGAAGCTTTCTTT.

This chain joins TRBV30 and TRBJ1-2, with 8 bases fitting TRBD1. Unmatched junction bases numbered 10, after V lost 5 bases and J lost 2 bases. The length of the CDR3 is 15 residues. Germline CDR1 GTSNPN, CDR2 SVGIG (reference sequence). CDR3 nucleotides: TGTGCCTGGGTTACCGACAGGGGTCGGAACTATGGCTACACCTTC. It yields the protein CAWVTDRGRNYGYTF.

This clonotype was observed a handful of times. The rearrangement links TRBV12-3 or TRBV12-4 to TRBJ2-7; 7 bases line up with TRBD1. The CDR3 contains 13 residues. With V trimmed by 5 bases and J by 2 bases, 3 bases remained unmatched. CDR3: CASSRGQPYEQYF. The DNA for the CDR3 is TGTGCCAGCAGTAGGGGACAGCCCTACGAGCAGTACTTC.

This clonotype showed up just a few times. The gene calls are TRBV7-6 and TRBJ2-3, with TRBD2 identical over 12 bases. The CDR3 sequence is 18 residues long. The germline CDR1 and CDR2 sequences are SGHVS and FNYEAQ. The V and J ends lost 4 bases and 5 bases, in that order; junction bases with no gene match: 13. CDR3 in DNA: TGTGCCAGCAGCTCCTCCTCTTCTCTGACTAGCGGGAGAGATACGCAGTATTTT. The encoded protein is CASSSSSSLTSGRDTQYF.

This clonotype was recorded at least ten times. This chain joins TRBV4-1 and TRBJ1-2; D unclear. CDR3 size: 15 residues. Germline V lookup: CDR1 MGHRA, CDR2 YSYEKL. Trimming shortened V by 0 bases and J by 1 base, and 9 bases separated the two germline ends. The CDR3: CASSQEWEFNYGYTF. In nucleotides, the CDR3 is TGCGCCAGCAGCCAAGAGTGGGAATTTAACTATGGCTACACCTTC.

The chain employs TRBV24-1 and TRBJ2-7; D is unclear. The CDR3 has 14 amino acids. Looked up from germline, CDR1 is KGHDR and CDR2 is SFDVKD. Trimming left V 3 bases short and J 2 bases short, with 10 bases between. CDR3 sequence reads: CATSDTGPTYEQYF. The CDR3 DNA reads TGTGCCACCAGTGATACCGGGCCCACCTACGAGCAGTACTTC.

This clonotype has more than one count but fewer than ten. The V call is TRBV6-5, the J call TRBJ2-1; D is unclear. The CDR3 has 13 amino acids. Germline CDR1 and CDR2: MNHEY and SVGAGI. Trimming pared 6 bases from V and 7 bases from J, leaving 13 bases between. CDR3 sequence (DNA): TGTGCCAGCAGCCCAACCCTGGGGAATGAGCAGTTCTTC. It is translated as CASSPTLGNEQFF.

This clonotype was observed a few times. The chain combines TRBV24-1 with TRBJ2-7, with D perhaps matching TRBD1 (6 bases). The CDR3 loop spans 13 amino acids. CDR1 is KGHDR and CDR2 is SFDVKD in the germline V gene. V lost 3 bases to trimming and J lost 3 bases, with 8 bases between them. As DNA, the CDR3 is TGTGCCACCAGTGATAAGGGACACTACGAGCAGTACTTC. Translation gives CATSDKGHYEQYF.